This T cell receptor beta chain was observed in a study (dated by TCRdb to 2021 to 2024). Per the germline V gene, SNHLY is the CDR1 and FYNNEI is the CDR2. Inclusive of the bounding cysteine and phenylalanine, the CDR3 is 15 residues long. CDR3 DNA is the only sequence kept; it has 45 bases, read in frame from the first base. V is cut back by 1 base and J by 9 bases, with 5 bases in the junction unmatched. The sample holds one count of this clone. What antigen it recognizes has not been identified. No much larger clone exists at a distance of one base, and base qualities are not known. Study-wide conclusions, independent of this receptor: According to the authors, more investigation is needed, including longitudinal sampling and evaluation of a control group.

PBMCs were separated from peripheral blood, and TCR beta sequencing was performed on genomic DNA obtained from unsorted PBMCs. Survey-level sequencing on the immunoSEQ platform was used to profile TCR beta chain repertoires. In the source study's methods: CDR3 amino acid length spectratypes and V-J pairing frequencies were compared, and repertoire diversity was measured with the inverse Simpson index. Clonotypes specific to SARS-CoV-2, CMV, influenza A and EBV were annotated by matching TCR beta CDR3 sequences against VDJdb. Not all clones reach the TCRdb copy of this immuneACCESS table, which keeps in-frame sequences only. Checked studies attribute under half of the gap to unresolved V genes and leave the rest unexplained. From that table come the V and J calls and clone size; the DNA was used to work out D and trimming. In all, the sample holds 45,000 to 60,000 clones, and about 92% of those were seen once. Clones ranked in the top ten supply roughly 10% of the sample.

The TCR comes from a man between 40 and 49 years old with rheumatoid arthritis. The sequencing sample was made of PBMCs. The sequence joins TRBV2 to TRBJ2-1; TRBD2 fits 11 bases in the junction. The nucleotide sequence is TGTGCCAGCAGTGAAGTCATAGCGGGAGGGAGTGAGCAGTTCTTC. Translated, it reads CASSEVIAGGSEQFF.